The present entry profiles one T cell receptor (beta chain) with its context. Germline assignment: CDR1 SNHLY and CDR2 FYNNEI. The CDR3 has 15 amino acids. The V gene end was trimmed by 2 bases and the J gene end by 1 base; junction bases not matched to a gene: 3. The sample belongs to a study of blood T cell repertoires in COVID-19. Study background: Whether acute or convalescent, the COVID-19 samples came from the United States, Italy and Spain. PBMCs, B-cell-depleted T cells, or T cells were the source of the cDNA or gDNA that made up the material.

In the authors' methods: Reference gene primer amplification yielded estimated nucleated cell counts. The data were produced by immunoSEQ multiplex PCR, yet TCRdb's version contains in-frame clones alone and is incomplete. V and J calls and clone size come straight from that table; D and trimming were deduced from the DNA. The sample records tens of thousands of clones, approximately 81% being singletons. Sequences were obtained from peripheral blood. This receptor was taken from a woman in her seventies in a cohort sampled during active COVID-19. The genes are TRBV2 and TRBJ1-1, with 8 bases that match TRBD1. The CDR3 DNA reads TGTGCCAGCAGTGAAATAGGGACAGGGAACACTGAAGCTTTCTTT. Its protein is CASSEIGTGNTEAFF.